The 12 T cell receptor beta chains below were found in one sample sequenced in a study of T cells in localized non-small cell lung cancer. The method was immunoSEQ multiplex PCR; TCRdb's version includes in-frame clones alone and lacks a portion of them. Among several thousand clones listed, about 87% were seen once. Sequenced here: peripheral blood, sampled before any cancer treatment. The receptors were sampled from a male donor older than 55 with stage I lung adenocarcinoma.

The chain couples TRBV18 to TRBJ1-2; 9 bases line up with TRBD1. The CDR3 is 14 amino acids. Germline CDR1 and CDR2: KGHSH and LQKENI. V lost 3 bases and J lost 7; bases outside the gene matches: 6. CDR3 nucleotides: TGTGCCAGCTCACCGCCGGGACAGGGAAGTGGCTACACCTTC. Translated: CASSPPGQGSGYTF.

The rearrangement joins TRBV27 to TRBJ2-7; TRBD1 agrees at 9 bases. Germline values: CDR1 MNHEY, CDR2 SMNVEV (reference sequence). The CDR3 length is 14 residues. J was trimmed by 6 bases and V by 2 bases; bases with no gene match: 5. CDR3 in DNA: TGTGCCAGCAGTTTAGGGACAGGGTGGTCCGAGCAGTACTTC. The encoded protein is CASSLGTGWSEQYF.

V is TRBV28 and J is TRBJ2-1; D may match TRBD1 or TRBD2 (5 bases each). Germline CDR1 and CDR2: MDHEN and SYDVKM. V lost 8 bases, J lost 4 bases, and 18 bases lay in between. The CDR3 sequence is 15 residues long. The CDR3 protein is CASADGTGYYNEQFF. CDR3 DNA: TGTGCCAGCGCCGACGGGACGGGGTATTACAATGAGCAGTTCTTC.

J is TRBJ1-1 and V is TRBV25-1; D is undetermined. There are 13 residues in the CDR3. Germline V gene lookup returns CDR1 MGHDK and CDR2 SYGVNS. V was clipped by 5 bases and J by 3 bases, with 10 bases between them. CDR3: CASSNPGYTEAFF. The CDR3 region has the DNA TGTGCCAGCAGTAACCCGGGGTACACTGAAGCTTTCTTT.

The V gene is TRBV27, the J gene TRBJ1-4; possibly TRBD1 for D (6 bases). This CDR3 spans 15 amino acids. Germline V gene lookup returns CDR1 MNHEY and CDR2 SMNVEV (reference sequence). Trimming removed 5 bases at V and 8 bases at J, with 18 bases between. The CDR3, as DNA: TGTGCCAGCAGTGGGGGGCCAGGGCGGGGAGAAAAACTGTTTTTT. Protein: CASSGGPGRGEKLFF.

This clone has more than one count but fewer than ten. One junction end disagrees with the germline gene, perhaps due to a read error. The V and J genes are TRBV15 and TRBJ2-3; possible D gene TRBD1, 5 bases. The CDR3 is 13 amino acids. Germline V gives CDR1 LNHNV, CDR2 YYDKDF (reference sequence). In DNA, the CDR3 is TGTGCCACCAGCAGAGATATAAGGCAGGGTGGGAAGTTT. Its translation: CATSRDIRQGGKF.

The gene calls are TRBV5-1 and TRBJ2-4, with TRBD1 matching 7 bases. This CDR3 has 15 amino acids. V was clipped by 0 bases and J by 6 bases; unmatched bases: 6. Per the germline V gene, CDR1 is SGHRS and CDR2 is YFSETQ. CDR3 nucleotides: TGCGCCAGCAGCTTGGCCCCGGGACAGACAAACATTCAGTACTTC. As protein: CASSLAPGQTNIQYF.

This chain links TRBV6-1 with TRBJ1-5, with D unclear. V gave up 4 bases and J gave up 7 bases, with 11 bases separating them. Germline CDR1 reads MNHNS; CDR2 reads SASEGT. The CDR3 is 13 amino acids. The CDR3 loop reads CASSATTRQPQHF. CDR3 DNA sequence: TGTGCCAGCAGTGCTACTACTCGGCAGCCCCAGCATTTT.

The sample holds one count of this clone. The rearrangement links TRBV4-1 to TRBJ2-7, with a tentative D call TRBD2 (6 bases). The CDR3 sequence is 15 residues long. Trimming left V 0 bases short and J 2 bases short, with 11 bases between. Germline loops: CDR1 MGHRA, CDR2 YSYEKL. CDR3 loop: CASSQDQEGTYEQYF. CDR3 coding DNA: TGCGCCAGCAGCCAAGATCAGGAGGGAACCTACGAGCAGTACTTC.

This chain links TRBV6-5 with TRBJ1-1; TRBD1 is a possible D gene (6 bases). CDR1 and CDR2 from the germline V gene are MNHEY and SVGAGI. This CDR3 is built from 13 residues. The V and J ends lost 7 bases and 4 bases respectively, with 13 bases between them. The CDR3 sequence is CASITPGVTEAFF. The CDR3, as DNA: TGTGCCAGCATTACCCCAGGGGTCACTGAAGCTTTCTTT.

V is TRBV19 and J is TRBJ2-7; TRBD1 matches 9 bases. The germline gives CDR1 LNHDA, CDR2 SQIVND (reference sequence). The CDR3 runs to 15 residues. Germline trimming cut 5 bases from V and 2 bases from J; bases unmatched to any gene: 7. CDR3 in amino acids: CASSGMTGGPYEQYF. CDR3 nucleotides: TGTGCCAGTAGTGGTATGACAGGGGGACCCTACGAGCAGTACTTC.

This chain links TRBV4-2 with TRBJ1-4, with 7 bases aligning to TRBD1. Germline V gene sequence: CDR1 LGHNA, CDR2 YNFKEQ. V dropped 1 base and J dropped 4; count of bases not matched to a gene: 6. CDR3 size: 16 residues. The CDR3 DNA sequence: TGTGCCAGCAGCCAAGCAGGGGGAGACGGTAATGAAAAACTGTTTTTT. Translation gives CASSQAGGDGNEKLFF.